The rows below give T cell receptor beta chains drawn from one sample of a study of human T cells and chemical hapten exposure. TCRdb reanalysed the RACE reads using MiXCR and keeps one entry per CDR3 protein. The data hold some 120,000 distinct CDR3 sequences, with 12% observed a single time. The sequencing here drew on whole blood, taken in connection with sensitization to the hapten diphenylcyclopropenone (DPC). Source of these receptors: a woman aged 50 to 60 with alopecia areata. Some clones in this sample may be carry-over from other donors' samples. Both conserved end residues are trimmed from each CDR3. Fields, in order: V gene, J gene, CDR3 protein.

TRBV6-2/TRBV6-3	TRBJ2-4	ASRNSGSRENIQY
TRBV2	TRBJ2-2	ASSGATNTGELF
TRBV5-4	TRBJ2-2	ASSWGTGGSGELF
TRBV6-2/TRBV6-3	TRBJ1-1	ASSPNTVNTEAF
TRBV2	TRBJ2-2	ASSVQGPGELF
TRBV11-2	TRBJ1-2	ASRLTGATGGYT
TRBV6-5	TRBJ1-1	ASRGQGGPGTEAF
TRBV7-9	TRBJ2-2	ASSPIPGEPNTGELF
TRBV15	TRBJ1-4	ATSLNLGTGSKLF
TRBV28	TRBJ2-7	ASSQYPREQY
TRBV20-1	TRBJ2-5	SAPGPAGGETQY
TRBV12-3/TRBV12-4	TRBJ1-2	ASTHEAGQGEYGYT
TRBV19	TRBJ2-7	ASRWRAGSYEQY
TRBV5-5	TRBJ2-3	ASSDTDTQY
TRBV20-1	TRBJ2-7	SARDWRASYEQY
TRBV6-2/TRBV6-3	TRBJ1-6	ASSFDRGTLH
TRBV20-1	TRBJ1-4	SALTGSYEKLF
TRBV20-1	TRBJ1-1	SVAPPGGPMFVF